These 21 T cell receptor beta chains were sequenced from one sample in a study of cytomegalovirus exposure and HLA in healthy donors. A multiplex PCR was run with 60 Vbeta primers and 13 Jbeta primers. The method was immunoSEQ multiplex PCR; TCRdb's version includes in-frame clones alone and lacks a portion of them. The sample consists of about 110,000 clones, around 75% of them appearing once. The sample taken for sequencing was PBMCs. These TCRs come from a woman aged 25 to 45 in good health and CMV-seronegative.

The rearrangement joins TRBV19 to TRBJ2-1, with 14 bases that match TRBD2. Germline V gene lookup returns CDR1 LNHDA and CDR2 SQIVND (reference sequence). Trimming removed 4 bases from V and 8 bases from J; junction bases left unmatched: 7. The CDR3 is 16 amino acids. The CDR3 DNA sequence: TGTGCCAGTAGTACAGGGACTAGCGGGAGTCAGTATGAGCAGTTCTTC. Translating it yields CASSTGTSGSQYEQFF.

The V call is TRBV5-1, the J call TRBJ1-2, with no clear D. The CDR3 totals 16 residues. Trimming took off 1 base at V and 7 bases at J, with 20 bases between the two ends. Looked up from germline, CDR1 is SGHRS and CDR2 is YFSETQ. The CDR3 reads CASSLSDEVSHAGYTF. The CDR3 DNA follows: TGCGCCAGCAGCTTGTCGGATGAGGTGTCCCACGCTGGCTACACCTTC.

This sequence joins TRBV30 and TRBJ1-5, with TRBD1 identical over 9 bases. CDR3 size: 15 residues. V trimming: 5 bases; J trimming: 0 bases; junction bases outside the gene matches: 5. CDR1 is GTSNPN, CDR2 SVGIG, per germline (reference sequence). For the CDR3, the DNA is TGTGCCTGGGGGACAGGGACCCATAGCAATCAGCCCCAGCATTTT. Its protein is CAWGTGTHSNQPQHF. Combining the CDR3 with reference TRBV30 and TRBJ1-5 gives the whole variable domain SQTIHQWPATLVQPVGSPLSLECTVEGTSNPNLYWYRQAAGRGLQLLFYSVGIGQISSEVPQNLSASRPQDRQFILSSKKLLLSDSGFYLCAWGTGTHSNQPQHFGDGTRLSIL.

The chain is built from TRBV5-1 and TRBJ2-1, with a possible D match to TRBD2 (6 bases). The CDR3 is made up of 16 amino acids. V lost 4 bases and J 8 bases, leaving 22 bases between the germline ends. From germline, CDR1 is SGHRS and CDR2 YFSETQ. The CDR3 region is CASSRNLGRDLHEQFF. The CDR3 DNA is TGCGCCAGCAGCCGGAATTTGGGCCGGGACTTACATGAGCAGTTCTTC.

The chain joins TRBV5-6 to TRBJ2-3; possible D gene TRBD1, 6 bases. Looked up from germline, CDR1 is SGHDT and CDR2 is YYEEEE. V was cut by 3 bases and J by 6 bases, with 14 bases left in between. The CDR3 loop spans 14 amino acids. CDR3 nucleotides: TGTGCCAGCAGCTACAGGGTTCTGAGGGATACGCAGTATTTT. It translates to CASSYRVLRDTQYF.

The chain employs TRBV9 and TRBJ1-4; 7 bases line up with TRBD1. CDR1 and CDR2 from the germline V gene are SGDLS and YYNGEE. Germline trimming cut 2 bases from V and 7 bases from J; bases unmatched to any gene: 5. The CDR3 covers 14 residues. The CDR3 nucleotides read TGTGCCAGCAGCGTGGAGGGGGCGGGTGAAAAACTGTTTTTT. It is translated as CASSVEGAGEKLFF.

This chain joins TRBV5-5 and TRBJ1-6; possibly TRBD1 for D (5 bases). Deletions cut 0 bases from V and 9 bases from J, with 13 bases between. The germline V gene has CDR1 SGHKS and CDR2 YYEKEE (reference sequence). The CDR3 has 15 residues. The CDR3 bases are TGTGCCAGCAGCTTGGGTTCGGGGGGTGGTTCACCCCTCCACTTT. Translating gives CASSLGSGGGSPLHF.

This chain links TRBV6-5 with TRBJ1-2; D possibly corresponds to TRBD1 (6 bases). CDR3 length: 13 residues. Trimming left V 6 bases short and J 3 bases short, with 11 bases between. Germline V gives CDR1 MNHEY, CDR2 SVGAGI. The CDR3 nucleotides are TGTGCCAGCAGCGCCGGACAGCACTATGGCTACACCTTC. Translating gives CASSAGQHYGYTF.

CDR3 loop: CASSPGSSYEQYF. Written as DNA, the CDR3 is TGTGCCAGCAGTCCCGGTTCCTCCTACGAGCAGTACTTC. This chain joins TRBV6-5 and TRBJ2-7; no reliable D call. The V gene's germline CDR1 is MNHEY and CDR2 SVGAGI. With 5 bases removed from V and 0 bases from J, the gap between germline ends came to 8 bases. The CDR3 totals 13 residues.

CDR3 sequence (DNA): TGCGCCAGCAGCCAAGGACTAGCGGAAAATGAGCAGTTCTTC. Protein: CASSQGLAENEQFF. This chain uses TRBV4-1 with TRBJ2-1, with TRBD2 matching over 9 bases. Germline V lookup: CDR1 MGHRA, CDR2 YSYEKL. V lost 1 base, J lost 7 bases, and 2 bases stayed unmatched. The CDR3 loop spans 14 amino acids.

This rearrangement joins TRBV5-6 to TRBJ1-1, with D possibly TRBD1 on 5 matching bases. V gave up 5 bases and J gave up 6 bases, with 11 bases separating them. The CDR3 loop spans 12 amino acids. Germline CDR1 and CDR2: SGHDT and YYEEEE. CDR3 bases: TGTGCCAGCAGTGGACACACCGCTGAAGCTTTCTTT. This gives the protein CASSGHTAEAFF. The full variable domain, rest sourced from reference TRBV5-6 and TRBJ1-1, is DAGVTQSPTHLIKTRGQQVTLRCSPKSGHDTVSWYQQALGQGPQFIFQYYEEEERQRGNFPDRFSGHQFPNYSSELNVNALLLGDSALYLCASSGHTAEAFFGQGTRLTVV.

Only one count was recorded for this clone. This chain uses TRBV6-5 with TRBJ1-3; D gene uncertain. This CDR3 spans 14 amino acids. Per the germline V gene, CDR1 is MNHEY and CDR2 is SVGAGI. The V end was cut by 0 bases, the J end by 4 bases, with 7 bases between. The CDR3 loop is CASSYSTTGNTIYF. Written as DNA, the CDR3 is TGTGCCAGCAGTTACTCGACAACAGGAAACACCATATATTTT.

This chain joins TRBV30 and TRBJ2-2, with 7 nucleotides matching TRBD2. There are 13 residues in the CDR3. Germline V CDR1 and CDR2: GTSNPN, SVGIG (reference sequence). The V and J ends lost 3 bases and 5 bases, in that order; junction bases with no gene match: 3. In DNA, the CDR3 is TGTGCCTGGAGAGGACTAGGAACCGGGGAGCTGTTTTTT. The encoded protein is CAWRGLGTGELFF.

This clone was seen just once. The rearrangement joins TRBV19 to TRBJ2-3; D may be TRBD2 (5 bases). The CDR3 runs 13 residues. CDR1 LNHDA and CDR2 SQIVND come from the germline V gene (reference sequence). V was pared by 3 bases and J by 5 bases, with 9 bases between. Here the CDR3 reads CASSIGIGDTQYF. Here the CDR3 DNA reads TGTGCCAGTAGTATCGGGATAGGAGATACGCAGTATTTT.

This clone was observed a few times. The chain links TRBV5-1 to TRBJ1-1, with D possibly matching TRBD1 (5 bases). The CDR3 has 14 residues. V lost 0 bases, J lost 6 bases, and 12 bases lay in between. Germline-derived CDR1 and CDR2 are SGHRS and YFSETQ. The CDR3 DNA reads as TGCGCCAGCAGCTTGGTAGGCGACAGCCCTGAAGCTTTCTTT. Its protein product is CASSLVGDSPEAFF.

In its sample, this clone was seen a few times. The chain carries TRBV28 and TRBJ1-2; possible D gene TRBD1, 5 bases. Looked up from germline, CDR1 is MDHEN and CDR2 is SYDVKM. V shed 4 bases and J shed 8 bases, with 14 bases lying between them. CDR3 length equals 13 residues. The CDR3 spells CASSSGILKGYTF. Here the CDR3 DNA reads TGTGCCAGCAGTTCAGGGATATTGAAAGGCTACACCTTC.

This clone has more than one count but fewer than ten. The V gene is TRBV30, the J gene TRBJ2-2, with 8 bases aligning to TRBD1. This CDR3 is 14 amino acids long. Germline values: CDR1 GTSNPN, CDR2 SVGIG (reference sequence). J was trimmed by 7 bases and V by 4 bases; bases with no gene match: 8. The CDR3 sequence: CAWIQGARIGELFF. CDR3 coding DNA: TGTGCCTGGATTCAGGGGGCGCGTATCGGGGAGCTGTTTTTT.

The chain has TRBV29-1 and TRBJ2-1; 9 bases agree with TRBD1. The trim removed 1 base at V and 6 bases at J, leaving 7 bases unmatched. The CDR3 totals 15 residues. The germline V gene encodes CDR1 SQVTM and CDR2 ANQGSEA. The CDR3 sequence: CSVEVPDRGANEQFF. The CDR3 DNA is TGCAGCGTTGAAGTACCAGACAGGGGGGCCAATGAGCAGTTCTTC.

This clone was observed a single time. The CDR3 reads CASSGNRGLSQPQHF. CDR3 DNA: TGTGCCAGTAGTGGGAACAGGGGGCTAAGTCAGCCCCAGCATTTT. This sequence joins TRBV19 and TRBJ1-5; 9 bases align to TRBD1. J lost 6 bases, V lost 5 bases, and 8 bases had no gene match. There are 15 residues in the CDR3. In germline, CDR1 is LNHDA, CDR2 SQIVND (reference sequence).

The V gene is TRBV2, the J gene TRBJ2-3; 9 nucleotides line up with TRBD2. Germline V lookup: CDR1 SNHLY, CDR2 FYNNEI. This CDR3 has 14 residues. Germline trimming cut 7 bases from V and 2 bases from J; bases unmatched to any gene: 4. The CDR3 region has the DNA TGTGCCAGCATGGGGACTAGCTACACAGATACGCAGTATTTT. The encoded protein is CASMGTSYTDTQYF. Combining the CDR3 with reference TRBV2 and TRBJ2-3 gives the whole variable domain EPEVTQTPSHQVTQMGQEVILRCVPISNHLYFYWYRQILGQKVEFLVSFYNNEISEKSEIFDDQFSVERPDGSNFTLKIRSTKLEDSAMYFCASMGTSYTDTQYFGPGTRLTVL.

The chain employs TRBV7-8 and TRBJ1-1; D unclear. This CDR3 contains 12 residues. Germline V lookup: CDR1 SGHVS, CDR2 FQNEAQ. Deletions cut 5 bases from V and 5 bases from J, with 9 bases between. CDR3 residues: CASSKTRTEAFF. The CDR3 DNA reads as TGTGCCAGCAGCAAAACGAGGACTGAAGCTTTCTTT. The whole variable domain, filled in from reference TRBV7-8 and TRBJ1-1, reads GAGVSQSPRYKVAKRGQDVALRCDPISGHVSLFWYQQALGQGPEFLTYFQNEAQLDKSGLPSDRFFAERPEGSVSTLKIQRTQQEDSAVYLCASSKTRTEAFFGQGTRLTVV.